The T cell receptor (beta chain) described here comes from a study of blood T cell repertoires in COVID-19. Profiled with immunoSEQ multiplex PCR; TCRdb holds only in-frame clones, not every one. The data contain about 350,000 clones, over 80% of them singletons. Per germline, CDR1 SGDLS and CDR2 YYNGEE. Germline trimming cut 3 bases from V and 7 bases from J; bases unmatched to any gene: 7. The CDR3 runs 15 residues. The sequence came from a woman aged 50 to 65 with COVID-19, enrolled during active disease. V gene TRBV9 combines with J gene TRBJ1-6; 7 nucleotides match TRBD1. The source material was peripheral blood. DNA for the CDR3: TGTGCCAGCAGCGGGGTGACAGGGATAAATTCACCCCTCCACTTT. Translation gives CASSGVTGINSPLHF.